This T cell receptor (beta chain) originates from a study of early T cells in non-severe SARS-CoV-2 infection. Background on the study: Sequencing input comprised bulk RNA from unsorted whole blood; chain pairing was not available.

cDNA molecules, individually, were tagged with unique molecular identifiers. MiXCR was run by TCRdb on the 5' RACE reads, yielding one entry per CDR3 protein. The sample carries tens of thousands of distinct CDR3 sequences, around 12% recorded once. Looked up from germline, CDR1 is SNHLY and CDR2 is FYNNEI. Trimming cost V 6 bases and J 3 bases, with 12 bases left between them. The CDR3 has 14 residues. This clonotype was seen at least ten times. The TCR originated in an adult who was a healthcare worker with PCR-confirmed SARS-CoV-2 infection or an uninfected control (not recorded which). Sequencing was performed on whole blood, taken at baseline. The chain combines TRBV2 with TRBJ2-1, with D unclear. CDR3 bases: TGTGCCAGCAGGGAGCGCGGCAACTACAATGAGCAGTTCTTC. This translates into CASRERGNYNEQFF.